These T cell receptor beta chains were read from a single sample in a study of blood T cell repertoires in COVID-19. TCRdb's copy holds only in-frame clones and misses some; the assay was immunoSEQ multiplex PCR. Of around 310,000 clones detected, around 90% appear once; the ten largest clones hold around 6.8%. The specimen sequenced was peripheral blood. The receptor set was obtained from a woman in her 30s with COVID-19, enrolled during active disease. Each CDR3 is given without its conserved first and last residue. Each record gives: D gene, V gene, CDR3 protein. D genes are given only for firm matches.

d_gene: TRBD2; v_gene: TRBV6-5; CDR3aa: ASTRTSGYEQY
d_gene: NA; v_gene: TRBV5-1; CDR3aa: ASSQVRETQY
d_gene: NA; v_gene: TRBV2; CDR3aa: ASGGGVMNTEAF
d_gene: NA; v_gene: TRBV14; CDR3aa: ASSQDWGPEQTYPYNEQF
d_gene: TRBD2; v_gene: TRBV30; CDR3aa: ACSGRWADTQY
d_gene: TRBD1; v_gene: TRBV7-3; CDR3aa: ASSLTGIVNGELF
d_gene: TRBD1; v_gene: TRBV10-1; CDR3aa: ASSGDRDNSPLH
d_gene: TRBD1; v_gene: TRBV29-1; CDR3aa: SVERGDRYNEQF
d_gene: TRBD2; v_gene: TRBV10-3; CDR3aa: AISEWGVGAGGPVYNEQF
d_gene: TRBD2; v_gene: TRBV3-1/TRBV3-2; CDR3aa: ASTQGAGGPNEQF
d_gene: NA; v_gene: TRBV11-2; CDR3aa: ASSREESALLIYEQY
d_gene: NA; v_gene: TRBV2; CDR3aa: ASTGGSTDTQY
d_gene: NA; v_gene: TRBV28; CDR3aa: ASSFALYTEAF
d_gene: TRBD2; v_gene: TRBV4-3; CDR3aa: ASSQDLLAGGGEQF
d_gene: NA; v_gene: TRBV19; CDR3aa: ASTPGQREPQH
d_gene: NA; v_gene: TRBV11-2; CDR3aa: ASSLAGGSVETQY
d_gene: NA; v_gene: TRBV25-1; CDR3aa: ASRPSEGLLSGNTIY
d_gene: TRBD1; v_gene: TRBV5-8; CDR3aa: ASSPPSGQGYT
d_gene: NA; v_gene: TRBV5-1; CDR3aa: ASSATSRGGFEAF
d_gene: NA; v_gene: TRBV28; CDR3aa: ASSIDKEGNQPQH
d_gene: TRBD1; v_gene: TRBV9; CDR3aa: ASSTRTGGYGYT